This T cell receptor beta chain was captured by sequencing in a study of beta chain features in type 1 diabetes. The isolated RNA, all of it, was reverse transcribed, so expressed TCRB transcripts were what got sequenced. Generated by immunoSEQ multiplex PCR, the TCRdb table keeps only in-frame clones and is missing some. Of 150,000 to 200,000 clones in the sample, more than 60% were seen once. Of note for this clone: Its specificity is not known.

General study findings and limits: Among all four CD4+ subsets, Type 1 diabetes patients had TCRB CDR3s that were moderately but significantly shorter.

V was pared by 1 base and J by 8 bases, with 12 bases between. The V gene's germline CDR1 is SGHDN and CDR2 FVKESK. CDR3 size: 15 residues. Sequences were obtained from naive CD4+ T cells from blood. The chain couples TRBV14 to TRBJ1-6, with D perhaps TRBD1 (5 bases). The TCR comes from a man aged 30 to 39 with type 1 diabetes. DNA of the CDR3: TGTGCCAGCAGCCAAGCCGGTGGGACCCATTCACCCCTCCACTTT. As protein: CASSQAGGTHSPLHF.